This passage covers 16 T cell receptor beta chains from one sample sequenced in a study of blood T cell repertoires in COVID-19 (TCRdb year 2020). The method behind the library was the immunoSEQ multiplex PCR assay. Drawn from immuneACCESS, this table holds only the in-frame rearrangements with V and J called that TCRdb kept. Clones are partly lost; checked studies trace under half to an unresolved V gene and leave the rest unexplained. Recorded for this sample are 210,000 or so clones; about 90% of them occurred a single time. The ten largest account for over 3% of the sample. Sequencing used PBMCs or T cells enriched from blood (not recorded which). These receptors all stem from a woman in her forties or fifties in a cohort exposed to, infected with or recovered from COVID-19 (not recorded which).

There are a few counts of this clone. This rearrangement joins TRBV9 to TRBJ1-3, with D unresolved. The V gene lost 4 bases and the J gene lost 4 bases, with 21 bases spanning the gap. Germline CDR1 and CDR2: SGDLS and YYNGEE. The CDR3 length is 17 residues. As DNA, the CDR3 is TGTGCCAGCAGCCTCATTAGTGAGGGTATTTCGGGAAACACCATATATTTT. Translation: CASSLISEGISGNTIYF.

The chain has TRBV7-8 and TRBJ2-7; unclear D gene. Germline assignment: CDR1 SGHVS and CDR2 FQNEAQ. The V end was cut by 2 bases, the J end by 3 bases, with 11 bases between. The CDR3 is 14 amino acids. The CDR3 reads CASSLQTANYEQYF. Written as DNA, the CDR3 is TGTGCCAGCAGCTTACAAACAGCTAACTACGAGCAGTACTTC.

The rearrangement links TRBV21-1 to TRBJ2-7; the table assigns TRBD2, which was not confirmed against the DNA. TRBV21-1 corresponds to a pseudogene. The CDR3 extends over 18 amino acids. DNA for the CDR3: TGTGCCAGCAGCAAAGAACTAGCGGGGGACCTAAGCTCCTACGAGCAGTACTTC. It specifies CASSKELAGDLSSYEQYF.

In nucleotides, the CDR3 is TGTGCCTGGAACCGGCAGGGGCGTTCACCCCTCCACTTT. Its translation is CAWNRQGRSPLHF. V usage is TRBV30 and J usage is TRBJ1-6; perhaps TRBD1 as D (6 bases). CDR3 size: 13 residues. V lost 4 bases and J lost 9, with 13 bases in between. CDR1 GTSNPN and CDR2 SVGIG come from the germline V gene (reference sequence). Full variable domain (outside the CDR3, taken from reference TRBV30 and TRBJ1-6): SQTIHQWPATLVQPVGSPLSLECTVEGTSNPNLYWYRQAAGRGLQLLFYSVGIGQISSEVPQNLSASRPQDRQFILSSKKLLLSDSGFYLCAWNRQGRSPLHFGNGTRLTVT.

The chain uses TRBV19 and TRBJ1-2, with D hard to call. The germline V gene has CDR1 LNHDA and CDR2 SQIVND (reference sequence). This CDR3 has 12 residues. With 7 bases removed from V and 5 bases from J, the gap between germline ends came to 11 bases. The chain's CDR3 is CASKTVPYGYTF. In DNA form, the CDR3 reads TGTGCCAGTAAAACAGTACCTTATGGCTACACCTTC.

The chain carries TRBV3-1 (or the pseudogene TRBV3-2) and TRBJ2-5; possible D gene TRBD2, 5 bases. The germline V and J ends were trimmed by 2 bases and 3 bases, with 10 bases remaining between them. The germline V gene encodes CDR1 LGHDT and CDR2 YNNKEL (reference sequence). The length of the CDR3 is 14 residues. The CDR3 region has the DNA TGTGCCAGCAGCCAAAACATCGGGGAAGAGACCCAGTACTTC. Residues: CASSQNIGEETQYF.

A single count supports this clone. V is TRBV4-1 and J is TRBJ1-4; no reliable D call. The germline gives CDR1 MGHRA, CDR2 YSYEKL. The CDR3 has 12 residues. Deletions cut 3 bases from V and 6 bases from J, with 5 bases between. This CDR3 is CASSQVDEKLFF. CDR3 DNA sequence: TGCGCCAGCAGCCAGGTAGATGAAAAACTGTTTTTT.

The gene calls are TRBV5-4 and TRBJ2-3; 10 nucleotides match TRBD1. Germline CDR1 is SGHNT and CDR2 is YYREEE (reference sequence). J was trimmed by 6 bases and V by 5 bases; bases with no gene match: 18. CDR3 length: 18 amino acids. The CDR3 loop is CASSFQNRTGGKSDTQYF. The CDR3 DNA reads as TGTGCCAGCAGTTTTCAGAATCGGACAGGGGGTAAGTCCGATACGCAGTATTTT.

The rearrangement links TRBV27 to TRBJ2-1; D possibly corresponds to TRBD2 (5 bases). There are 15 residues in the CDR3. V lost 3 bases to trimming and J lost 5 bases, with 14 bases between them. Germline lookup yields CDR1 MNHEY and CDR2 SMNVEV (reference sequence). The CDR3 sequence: CASSLTHTGNNEQFF. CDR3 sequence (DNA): TGTGCCAGCAGTTTGACCCATACGGGGAACAATGAGCAGTTCTTC.

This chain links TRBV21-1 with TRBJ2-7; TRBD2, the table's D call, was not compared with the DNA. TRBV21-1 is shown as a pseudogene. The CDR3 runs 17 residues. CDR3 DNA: TGTGCCAGCAGCAAAGCTTCGGGGGACGGAGCTAGTTACGAGCAGTACTTC. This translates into CASSKASGDGASYEQYF.

The CDR3 coding sequence is TGTGCCAGCAGCCCACAGGGGGGGTGGGCTTTCTTT. It yields the protein CASSPQGGWAFF. The chain has TRBV9 and TRBJ1-1; 8 bases match TRBD1. J gave up 11 bases and V 4 bases, and 7 bases lay outside the gene matches. Germline V gene lookup returns CDR1 SGDLS and CDR2 YYNGEE. CDR3 length: 12 residues.

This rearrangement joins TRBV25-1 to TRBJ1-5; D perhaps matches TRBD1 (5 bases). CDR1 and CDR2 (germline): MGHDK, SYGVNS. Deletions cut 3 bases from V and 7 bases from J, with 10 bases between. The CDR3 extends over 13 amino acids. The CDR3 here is CASSDRAGQPQHF. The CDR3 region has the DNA TGTGCCAGCAGTGACAGGGCTGGACAGCCCCAGCATTTT.

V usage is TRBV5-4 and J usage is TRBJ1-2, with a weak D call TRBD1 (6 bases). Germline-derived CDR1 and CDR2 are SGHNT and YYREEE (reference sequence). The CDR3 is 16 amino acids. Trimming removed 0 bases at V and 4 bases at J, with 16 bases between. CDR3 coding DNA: TGTGCCAGCAGCTTGGTATCTGGGCAGGGGTCCTATGGCTACACCTTC. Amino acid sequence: CASSLVSGQGSYGYTF.

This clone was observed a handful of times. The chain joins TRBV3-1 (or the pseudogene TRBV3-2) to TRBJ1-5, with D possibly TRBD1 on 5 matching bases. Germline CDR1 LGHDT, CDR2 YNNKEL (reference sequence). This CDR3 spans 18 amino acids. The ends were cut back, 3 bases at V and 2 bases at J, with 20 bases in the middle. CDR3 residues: CASSQSGLGYTGNQPQHF. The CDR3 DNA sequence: TGTGCCAGCAGCCAGTCAGGGCTAGGATATACGGGCAATCAGCCCCAGCATTTT.

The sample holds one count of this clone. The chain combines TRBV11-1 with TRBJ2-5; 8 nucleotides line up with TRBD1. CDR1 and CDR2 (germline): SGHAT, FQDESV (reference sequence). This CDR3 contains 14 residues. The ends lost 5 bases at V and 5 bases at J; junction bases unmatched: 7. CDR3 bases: TGTGCCAGCAGCCCCGGGACAGGAGGGGAGACCCAGTACTTC. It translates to CASSPGTGGETQYF.

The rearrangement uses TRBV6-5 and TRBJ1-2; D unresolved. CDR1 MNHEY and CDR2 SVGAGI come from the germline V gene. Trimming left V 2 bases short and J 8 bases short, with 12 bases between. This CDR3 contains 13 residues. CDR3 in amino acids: CASSYDIIKGYTF. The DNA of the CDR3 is TGTGCCAGCAGTTACGACATAATCAAAGGCTACACCTTC.